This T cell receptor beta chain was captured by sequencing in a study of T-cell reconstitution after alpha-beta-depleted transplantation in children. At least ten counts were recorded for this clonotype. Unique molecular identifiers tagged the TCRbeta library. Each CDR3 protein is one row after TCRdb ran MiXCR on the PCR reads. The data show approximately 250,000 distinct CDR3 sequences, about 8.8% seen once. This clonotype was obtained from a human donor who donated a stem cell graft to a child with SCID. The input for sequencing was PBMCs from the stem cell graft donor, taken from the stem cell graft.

The DNA for the CDR3 is TGCGCCAGCAGTACCGGAGGGGAGAATTCACCCCTCCACTTT. Protein product: CASSTGGENSPLHF. This sequence joins TRBV10-2 and TRBJ1-6; TRBD1 is a possible D gene (5 bases). The CDR3 has 14 residues. Germline assignment: CDR1 WSHSY and CDR2 SAAADI. Between the trimmed V and J ends, which lost 5 bases and 7 bases, there was a span of 12 bases.